These 21 T cell receptor beta chains were all obtained from the same sample, sequenced in a study of shared clonotypes between healthy human individuals. Sequenced by immunoSEQ multiplex PCR; TCRdb stores in-frame clones only, minus some. The sample yields roughly 1.4 million clones, approximately 98.5% seen once. The source material was naive CD4+ T cells sorted from blood. Described subset: CD45RA+ positively selected. The source of these receptors is a young man in good health.

This chain connects TRBV19 to TRBJ2-2; 9 nucleotides match TRBD2. V lost 6 bases to trimming and J lost 5 bases; unmatched junction nucleotides: 13. This CDR3 region has 17 residues. CDR1 LNHDA and CDR2 SQIVND come from the germline V gene (reference sequence). The DNA of the CDR3 is TGTGCCAGTAGACTAGGGGCTAGCGGGGTGAGGACCGGGGAGCTGTTTTTT. Translated: CASRLGASGVRTGELFF.

This sequence joins TRBV28 and TRBJ1-1; D gene ambiguous. V lost 2 bases, J lost 7 bases, and 8 bases lay in between. The CDR3 consists of 12 residues. Germline V gene sequence: CDR1 MDHEN, CDR2 SYDVKM. This chain's CDR3 is CASSLRPGEAFF. CDR3 sequence (DNA): TGTGCCAGCAGTTTAAGACCGGGTGAAGCTTTCTTT.

This chain joins TRBV10-3 and TRBJ2-1, with TRBD1 matching over 10 bases. CDR3 length: 15 residues. Trimming cost V 7 bases and J 3 bases; bases outside gene matches: 6. The V gene's germline CDR1 is ENHRY and CDR2 SYGVKD. The CDR3 here is CAINPDRGHYNEQFF. CDR3 nucleotides: TGTGCCATCAATCCCGACAGGGGGCACTACAATGAGCAGTTCTTC.

V and J are TRBV11-3 and TRBJ2-1; D perhaps matches TRBD2 (5 bases). In germline, CDR1 is SGHNT, CDR2 YENEEA. CDR3 length equals 13 residues. Deletions cut 0 bases from V and 10 bases from J, with 10 bases between. This CDR3 reads CASSLDRQREQFF. The CDR3 nucleotides read TGTGCCAGCAGCTTAGATCGTCAGCGGGAGCAGTTCTTC.

The chain combines TRBV10-3 with TRBJ2-5; 9 nucleotides align to TRBD1. V dropped 4 bases and J dropped 1; count of bases not matched to a gene: 7. The CDR3 has 16 amino acids. CDR1 ENHRY and CDR2 SYGVKD come from the germline V gene. CDR3 nucleotide sequence: TGTGCCATCAGTGTACGACAGGGGGGGCTCCAAGAGACCCAGTACTTC. Translation gives CAISVRQGGLQETQYF.

The chain uses TRBV5-1 and TRBJ2-7, with D tentatively TRBD1 (6 bases). Deletions cut 0 bases from V and 0 bases from J, with 13 bases between. Per the germline V gene, CDR1 is SGHRS and CDR2 is YFSETQ. The CDR3 sequence is 16 residues long. For the CDR3, the DNA is TGCGCCAGCAGCTTGGCCGGGAAGGGGGTCTCCTACGAGCAGTACTTC. It specifies CASSLAGKGVSYEQYF.

The chain uses TRBV28 and TRBJ2-7, with D tentatively TRBD2 (5 bases). Deletions cut 7 bases from V and 6 bases from J, with 19 bases between. Germline V gene sequence: CDR1 MDHEN, CDR2 SYDVKM. The CDR3 loop spans 14 amino acids. CDR3 bases: TGTGCCAGCATTCCCCGGGCGGGCTGGGGCGAGCAGTACTTC. Its translation is CASIPRAGWGEQYF.

The chain recombines TRBV6-5 with TRBJ2-7, with D possibly being TRBD1 (5 bases). Germline CDR1 and CDR2: MNHEY and SVGAGI. There are 15 residues in the CDR3. Deletions cut 6 bases from V and 4 bases from J, with 19 bases between. CDR3 in DNA: TGTGCCAGCAGCCCGATTCTAAGGGGCGGATACGAGCAGTACTTC. It specifies CASSPILRGGYEQYF.

This clone was detected once. The chain combines TRBV6-1 with TRBJ2-1; 7 nucleotides line up with TRBD2. The germline V gene has CDR1 MNHNS and CDR2 SASEGT. This CDR3 comprises 12 residues. V lost 4 bases to trimming and J lost 7 bases; unmatched junction nucleotides: 1. The CDR3 DNA sequence: TGTGCCAGCAGTGCCGGGGGGAATGAGCAGTTCTTC. It specifies CASSAGGNEQFF.

The chain links TRBV9 to TRBJ2-2; TRBD1 is a possible D gene (6 bases). The CDR3 totals 17 residues. Trimming shortened V by 4 bases and J by 0 bases, and 16 bases separated the two germline ends. Germline CDR1 and CDR2: SGDLS and YYNGEE. The CDR3 reads CASSSKRTDSNTGELFF. CDR3 bases: TGTGCCAGCAGCTCCAAGCGGACAGACTCGAACACCGGGGAGCTGTTTTTT.

This chain joins TRBV18 and TRBJ2-3; D might be TRBD2 (5 bases). CDR1 is KGHSH and CDR2 is LQKENI in the germline V gene. Trimming removed 3 bases at V and 1 base at J, with 14 bases between. This CDR3 contains 16 residues. CDR3 in amino acids: CASSPKSGPRTDTQYF. CDR3 nucleotide sequence: TGTGCCAGCTCACCCAAAAGCGGACCCCGCACAGATACGCAGTATTTT.

The rearrangement joins TRBV7-2 to TRBJ2-7; 9 positions agree with TRBD1. The trim removed 5 bases at V and 5 bases at J, leaving 10 bases unmatched. Germline loops: CDR1 SGHTA, CDR2 FQGNSA. This CDR3 spans 15 amino acids. The CDR3 nucleotides read TGTGCCAGCAGCCCCGCCGGGACAGGGCCCGACGAGCAGTACTTC. It encodes CASSPAGTGPDEQYF.

J is TRBJ2-5 and V is TRBV5-1; no clear D. Germline assignment: CDR1 SGHRS and CDR2 YFSETQ. V lost 0 bases and J lost 4, with 10 bases in between. The CDR3 contains 14 residues. This chain's CDR3 is CASSLGLGTETQYF. CDR3 bases: TGCGCCAGCAGCTTGGGTCTGGGTACAGAGACCCAGTACTTC.

The J gene is TRBJ2-5, the V gene TRBV5-6; unclear D gene. The ends were cut back, 1 base at V and 5 bases at J, with 12 bases in the middle. Germline CDR1 SGHDT, CDR2 YYEEEE. This CDR3 region has 14 residues. In DNA form, the CDR3 reads TGTGCCAGCAGCTTGATTCCCCAGACGGAGACCCAGTACTTC. It translates to CASSLIPQTETQYF.

V usage is TRBV10-3 and J usage is TRBJ1-2, with 9 bases lining up with TRBD1. Germline loops: CDR1 ENHRY, CDR2 SYGVKD. CDR3 length: 14 residues. After removal of 2 bases from V and 4 bases from J, the junction contained 2 bases not matched to a gene. The chain's CDR3 is CAISEGDRAYGYTF. The CDR3 DNA is TGTGCCATCAGTGAGGGGGACAGGGCCTATGGCTACACCTTC.

The chain recombines TRBV28 with TRBJ2-1, with 11 bases lining up with TRBD1. V gave up 4 bases and J gave up 8 bases; unmatched junction bases: 7. Germline CDR1 reads MDHEN; CDR2 reads SYDVKM. The CDR3 has 15 amino acids. The CDR3 loop reads CASSSPGQGGDEQFF. The CDR3 DNA sequence: TGTGCCAGCAGTTCGCCGGGACAGGGGGGCGATGAGCAGTTCTTC.

In DNA, the CDR3 is TGTGCCAGCAGTTACCGTGCGGACACTGAAGCTTTCTTT. Translating it yields CASSYRADTEAFF. The chain couples TRBV6-5 to TRBJ1-1; D unclear. The CDR3 runs 13 residues. The germline CDR1 and CDR2 sequences are MNHEY and SVGAGI. Trimming shortened V by 2 bases and J by 3 bases, and 7 bases separated the two germline ends.

This clone showed up just once. J is TRBJ2-7 and V is TRBV5-1; a weak D match, TRBD2 (5 bases). Germline assignment: CDR1 SGHRS and CDR2 YFSETQ. The CDR3 is 15 residues long. V was trimmed by 0 bases and J by 4 bases, leaving 14 bases between them. The CDR3 bases are TGCGCCAGCAGCTTGGTGGGTGGGGTAGCGTACGAGCAGTACTTC. Translated, it gives CASSLVGGVAYEQYF. Complete variable domain (other parts from reference TRBV5-1 and TRBJ2-7): KAGVTQTPRYLIKTRGQQVTLSCSPISGHRSVSWYQQTPGQGLQFLFEYFSETQRNKGNFPGRFSGRQFSNSRSEMNVSTLELGDSALYLCASSLVGGVAYEQYFGPGTRLTVT.

The J gene is TRBJ2-3, the V gene TRBV28; the match to TRBD1 covers 9 bases. CDR3 length equals 19 residues. J gave up 0 bases and V 7 bases, and 17 bases lay outside the gene matches. Germline V CDR1 and CDR2: MDHEN, SYDVKM. DNA for the CDR3: TGTGCCAGCAACAGGGGGCCAATCTTACTAGCGCATAGCACAGATACGCAGTATTTT. It encodes CASNRGPILLAHSTDTQYF.

The chain combines TRBV21-1 with TRBJ2-7; the D call TRBD1 from the table was never checked on the DNA. TRBV21-1 is listed as a pseudogene. This CDR3 region has 12 residues. The CDR3 sequence is CASLKGVYEQYF. The DNA for the CDR3 is TGTGCCAGCCTTAAGGGGGTATACGAGCAGTACTTC.

Concerning this clone itself: This specimen includes other DNA sequences encoding the same CDR3. This chain uses TRBV9 with TRBJ2-2; perhaps D is TRBD1 or TRBD2 (6 bases each). CDR3 length: 15 residues. Per the germline V gene, CDR1 is SGDLS and CDR2 is YYNGEE. Trimming shortened V by 0 bases and J by 4 bases, and 10 bases separated the two germline ends. The CDR3 bases are TGTGCCAGCAGCGTAGGAACGGGGGCCACCGGGGAGCTGTTTTTT. Translated: CASSVGTGATGELFF.